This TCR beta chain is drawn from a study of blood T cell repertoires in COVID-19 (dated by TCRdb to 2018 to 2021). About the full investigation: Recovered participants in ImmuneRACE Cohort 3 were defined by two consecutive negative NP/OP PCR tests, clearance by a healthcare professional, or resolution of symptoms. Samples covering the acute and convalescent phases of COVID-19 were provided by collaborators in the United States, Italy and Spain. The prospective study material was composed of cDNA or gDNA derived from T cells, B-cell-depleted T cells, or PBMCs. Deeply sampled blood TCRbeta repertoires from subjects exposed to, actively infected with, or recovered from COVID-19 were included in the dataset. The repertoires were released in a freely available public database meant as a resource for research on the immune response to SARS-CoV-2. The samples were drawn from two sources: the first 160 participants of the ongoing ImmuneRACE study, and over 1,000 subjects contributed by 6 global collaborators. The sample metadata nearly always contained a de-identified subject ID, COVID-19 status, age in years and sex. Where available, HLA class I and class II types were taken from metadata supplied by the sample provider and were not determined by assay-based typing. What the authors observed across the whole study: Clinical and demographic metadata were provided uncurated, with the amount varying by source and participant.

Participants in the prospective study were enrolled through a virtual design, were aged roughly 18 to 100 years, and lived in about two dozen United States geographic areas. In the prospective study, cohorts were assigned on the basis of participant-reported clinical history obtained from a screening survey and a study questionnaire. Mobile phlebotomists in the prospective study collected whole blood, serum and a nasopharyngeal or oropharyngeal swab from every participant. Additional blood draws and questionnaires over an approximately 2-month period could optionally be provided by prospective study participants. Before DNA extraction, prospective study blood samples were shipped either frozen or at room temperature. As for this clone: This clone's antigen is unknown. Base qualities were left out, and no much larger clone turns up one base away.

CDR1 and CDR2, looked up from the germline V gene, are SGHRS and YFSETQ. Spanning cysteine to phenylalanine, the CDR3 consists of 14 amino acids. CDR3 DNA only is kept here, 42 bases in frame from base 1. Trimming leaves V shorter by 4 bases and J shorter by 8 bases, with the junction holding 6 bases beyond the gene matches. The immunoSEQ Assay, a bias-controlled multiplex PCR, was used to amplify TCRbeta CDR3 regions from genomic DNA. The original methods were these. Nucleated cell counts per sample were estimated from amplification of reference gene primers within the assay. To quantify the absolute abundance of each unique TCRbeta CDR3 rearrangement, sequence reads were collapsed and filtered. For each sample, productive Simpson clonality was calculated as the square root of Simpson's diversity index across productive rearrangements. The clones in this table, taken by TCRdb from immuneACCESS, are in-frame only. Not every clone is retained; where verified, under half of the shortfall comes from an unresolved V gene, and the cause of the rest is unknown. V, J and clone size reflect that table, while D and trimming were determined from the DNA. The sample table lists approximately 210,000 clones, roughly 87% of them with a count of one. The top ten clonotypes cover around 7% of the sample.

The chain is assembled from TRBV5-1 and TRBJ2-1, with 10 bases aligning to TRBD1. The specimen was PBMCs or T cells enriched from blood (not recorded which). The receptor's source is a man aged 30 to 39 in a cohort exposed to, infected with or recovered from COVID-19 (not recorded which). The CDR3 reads CASSPGQGYHEQFF. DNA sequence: TGCGCCAGCAGCCCGGGACAGGGGTACCATGAGCAGTTCTTC.